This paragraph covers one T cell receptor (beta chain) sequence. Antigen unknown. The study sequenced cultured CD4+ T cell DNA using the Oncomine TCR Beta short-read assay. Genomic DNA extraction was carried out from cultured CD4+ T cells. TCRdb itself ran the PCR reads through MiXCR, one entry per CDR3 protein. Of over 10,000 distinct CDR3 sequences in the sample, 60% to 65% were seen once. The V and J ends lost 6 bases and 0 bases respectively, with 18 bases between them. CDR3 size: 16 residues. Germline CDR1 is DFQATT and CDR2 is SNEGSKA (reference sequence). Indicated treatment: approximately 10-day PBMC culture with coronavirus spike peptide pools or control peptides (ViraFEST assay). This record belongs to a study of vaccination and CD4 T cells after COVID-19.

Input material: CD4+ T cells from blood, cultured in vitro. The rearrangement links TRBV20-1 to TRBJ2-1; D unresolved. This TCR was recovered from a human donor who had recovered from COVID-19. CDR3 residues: CSAEEQRSSSYNEQFF. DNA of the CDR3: TGCAGTGCGGAAGAACAGCGATCTAGCTCCTACAATGAGCAGTTCTTC.